These 7 T cell receptor beta chains came from one sample sequenced in a study of Ad26.COV2.S vaccination and SARS-CoV-2 variants. Stated treatment: roughly 19 received Ad26.COV2.S at low or high dose, single or two shots; 5 received placebo; per-sample allocation not given. Samples came from day 63 after the first vaccine or placebo injection. This table comes from immunoSEQ multiplex PCR, and its TCRdb copy is limited to in-frame clones, with some not included. The sample has just over 350,000 clones, approximately 84% seen once. The material was peripheral blood, obtained in a trial of Ad26.COV2.S vaccine versus placebo. The receptors come from a person aged 18-65 years who received the Ad26.COV2.S COVID-19 vaccine or a placebo.

This chain joins TRBV12-3 or TRBV12-4 and TRBJ2-1, with D uncertain. This CDR3 comprises 11 residues. V was trimmed by 6 bases and J by 8 bases, leaving 8 bases between them. The CDR3 DNA is TGTGCCAGCAGCCCGCGGCATGAGCAGTTCTTC. It specifies CASSPRHEQFF.

J is TRBJ1-2 and V is TRBV7-2; D is undetermined. The CDR3 has 13 amino acids. The V end lost 3 bases, the J end lost 2 bases, and 7 bases lay between the germline ends. Per the germline V gene, CDR1 is SGHTA and CDR2 is FQGNSA. CDR3: CASSLNPNYGYTF. The DNA of the CDR3 is TGTGCCAGCAGCTTGAATCCAAACTATGGCTACACCTTC.

The chain recombines TRBV5-1 with TRBJ2-7, with 7 nucleotides matching TRBD2. The ends lost 4 bases at V and 2 bases at J; junction bases unmatched: 6. The CDR3 sequence is 14 residues long. Germline V gene lookup returns CDR1 SGHRS and CDR2 YFSETQ. The CDR3 loop is CASSQAGRTYEQYF. CDR3 nucleotides: TGCGCCAGCAGCCAAGCGGGGAGAACCTACGAGCAGTACTTC. Using reference TRBV5-1 and TRBJ2-7 for the parts outside the CDR3, the full variable domain is KAGVTQTPRYLIKTRGQQVTLSCSPISGHRSVSWYQQTPGQGLQFLFEYFSETQRNKGNFPGRFSGRQFSNSRSEMNVSTLELGDSALYLCASSQAGRTYEQYFGPGTRLTVT.

This sequence joins TRBV30 and TRBJ2-1; unclear D gene. The CDR3 is 13 amino acids. Germline V lookup: CDR1 GTSNPN, CDR2 SVGIG (reference sequence). Trimming left V 3 bases short and J 2 bases short, with 8 bases between. CDR3 in DNA: TGTGCCTGGAGGGGTGGCACCTACAATGAGCAGTTCTTC. Its protein is CAWRGGTYNEQFF.

This chain uses TRBV6-5 with TRBJ2-1; D is possibly TRBD1 (6 bases). With 2 bases removed from V and 13 bases from J, the gap between germline ends came to 18 bases. Germline lookup yields CDR1 MNHEY and CDR2 SVGAGI. The CDR3 length is 14 residues. In nucleotides, the CDR3 is TGTGCCAGCAGTTACCAAGACTACCGGGACATTCAGTTCTTC. This codes for CASSYQDYRDIQFF.

V usage is TRBV10-3 and J usage is TRBJ1-2, with 11 bases fitting TRBD1. The CDR3 contains 14 residues. In germline, CDR1 is ENHRY, CDR2 SYGVKD. The J segment lost 4 bases and the V segment lost 7 bases, leaving 5 bases of the junction unmatched. The CDR3 sequence is CAIKGQGASYGYTF. CDR3 bases: TGTGCCATCAAAGGACAGGGGGCGTCCTATGGCTACACCTTC.

This clone has just one count. The rearrangement joins TRBV15 to TRBJ2-4; no clear D. Trimming took off 3 bases at V and 8 bases at J, with 20 bases between the two ends. The CDR3 is 16 amino acids. Per the germline V gene, CDR1 is LNHNV and CDR2 is YYDKDF (reference sequence). CDR3 protein: CATSSFLAPNRDIQYF. The CDR3 DNA reads TGTGCCACCAGCAGTTTCCTGGCACCGAATCGGGACATTCAGTACTTC.